This TCR beta chain was sequenced in a study of OX40 agonist ivuxolimab in advanced cancers. Study-level information: One patient with hepatocellular carcinoma and two with cutaneous melanoma, three in all, had partial responses.

V was trimmed by 2 bases and J by 3 bases, leaving 19 bases between them. The CDR3 sequence is 17 residues long. Germline-derived CDR1 and CDR2 are SGHRS and YFSETQ. The repertoire was sequenced with immunoSEQ multiplex PCR; TCRdb's copy has only in-frame clones and lacks some. The table lists tens of thousands of clones, around 90% of them singletons. The chain carries TRBV5-1 and TRBJ2-3, with a tentative D call TRBD2 (6 bases). Sequenced here: CD4+ or CD8+ T cells sorted from blood, sampled in a trial of the OX40 agonist ivuxolimab. This clonotype originated in an adult with an advanced solid tumor such as melanoma, head and neck, liver or kidney cancer. CDR3 in amino acids: CASSFFPSGTQTDTQYF. The CDR3 nucleotides are TGCGCCAGCAGCTTTTTCCCTTCAGGGACTCAGACAGATACGCAGTATTTT.